The next 5 T cell receptor beta chains were all read from a single sample in a study. One entry per CDR3 protein results from TCRdb running MiXCR on the 5' RACE reads. The repertoire holds about 12,000 distinct CDR3 sequences, about a quarter seen once, with less than 4% in the top ten. Sequencing input: naive CD4+ T cells sorted from blood. Subset specified: naive CD4+ T cells, CD4+CD45RA+CD25-. The receptor source for this set is a female donor with breast cancer.

This clonotype is medium-sized in the sample. This chain connects TRBV5-1 to TRBJ2-4; no clear D. Germline CDR1 reads SGHRS; CDR2 reads YFSETQ. V lost 0 bases to trimming and J lost 6 bases, with 10 bases between them. The CDR3 is 14 amino acids. The CDR3, as DNA: TGCGCCAGCAGCTTGGAACATAACTTAAACATTCAGTACTTC. Translated: CASSLEHNLNIQYF. Full variable domain (remainder filled in from reference TRBV5-1 and TRBJ2-4): KAGVTQTPRYLIKTRGQQVTLSCSPISGHRSVSWYQQTPGQGLQFLFEYFSETQRNKGNFPGRFSGRQFSNSRSEMNVSTLELGDSALYLCASSLEHNLNIQYFGAGTRLSVL.

This clonotype was seen a handful of times. The chain combines TRBV25-1 with TRBJ2-3; possibly TRBD1 for D (5 bases). CDR3 length equals 14 residues. The germline CDR1 and CDR2 sequences are MGHDK and SYGVNS. The ends were cut back, 6 bases at V and 4 bases at J, with 14 bases in the middle. In DNA form, the CDR3 reads TGTGCCAGCAGCCCACGACAGCGTTCAGATACGCAGTATTTT. This codes for CASSPRQRSDTQYF.

Details on this clonotype: Its ends do not fully match the called genes, so a read error is possible. The chain joins TRBV20-1 to TRBJ2-1; 14 positions match TRBD2. Germline V gene sequence: CDR1 DFQATT, CDR2 SNEGSKA (reference sequence). This CDR3 spans 15 amino acids. The CDR3, as DNA: TGCTGTGCTAGACTAGCGGGAGGGCCTAAGAATGAGCAGTTCTTC. Amino acid sequence: CCARLAGGPKNEQFF.

Notes on this clonotype: A much larger clone differs from this one at a single base, so this may be a read error. The chain joins TRBV12-3 or TRBV12-4 to TRBJ2-7; 11 positions match TRBD2. With V trimmed by 3 bases and J by 0 bases, 7 bases remained unmatched. This CDR3 is built from 17 residues. In DNA, the CDR3 is TGTGCCAGCAGTTTTGTGCTGGGACTAGCGGTCTCCTACGAGCAGTACTTC. Translating it yields CASSFVLGLAVSYEQYF.

This clonotype was counted a single time. A much more abundant neighbour one base away suggests this may be a read error. This chain uses TRBV21-1 with TRBJ2-7; TRBD2, the D gene given by the table, was not confirmed from the DNA. TRBV21-1 is assigned pseudogene status. This CDR3 is 14 amino acids long. This chain's CDR3 is CASSKGRAPYEQYF. The CDR3 DNA sequence: TGTGCCAGCAGCAAAGGCAGGGCCCCCTACGAGCAGTACTTC.